Described below is a single T cell receptor beta chain sequence and its context. Its antigen is not known. One base away lies a much larger clone, so this may be a sequencing read error. The entry originates in a study of neurological immune-mediated disorders. Study results and limitations: CDR3 amino acid sequences of expanded clones were not shared across subjects, a result suggesting private repertoires in all groups.

Healthy control participants comprised blood bank volunteers in Maryland, USA. The unsorted libraries were made from 2 million PBMCs kept at -80 C. It was by 5'RACE with 10-nucleotide random UMIs that the cDNA was made. Using its own MiXCR run on the 5' RACE reads, TCRdb lists one record per CDR3 protein. The sample contains tens of thousands of distinct CDR3 sequences, roughly an eighth of which appear only once. The CDR3 loop spans 16 amino acids. CDR1 and CDR2 from the germline V gene are LGHDT and YNNKEL (reference sequence). The receptor comes from a woman aged 45-59 years in good health. The chain combines TRBV3-1 with TRBJ1-1; D call uncertain. Material: PBMCs. The CDR3 sequence is CATSHRSGPRHTEAFF. In DNA form, the CDR3 reads TGTGCCACCAGCCATCGCAGCGGACCCCGGCACACTGAAGCTTTCTTT.